This T cell receptor (beta chain) was found in a study of blood T cell repertoires in COVID-19. Study in general: COVID-19 samples collected from the United States, Italy and Spain covered acute and convalescent phases. PBMCs, B-cell-depleted T cells, or T cells provided the cDNA or gDNA that made up the material.

In the original analysis: For nucleated cells, counts were estimated from reference gene primer amplification. The protocol was immunoSEQ multiplex PCR, while the TCRdb copy is restricted to in-frame clones and leaves out a portion. The V and J calls and the clone size are those of that table, but D and trimming were determined from the DNA. The table lists some 45,000 clones, about 90% of them singletons. Germline loops: CDR1 ENHRY, CDR2 SYGVKD. With V trimmed by 5 bases and J by 3 bases, 4 bases remained unmatched. CDR3 size: 15 residues. Sequenced sample: peripheral blood. The sequence derives from a human donor in a cohort sampled during active COVID-19. This chain uses TRBV10-3 with TRBJ2-3; TRBD2 aligns across 11 bases. CDR3 loop: CAISKLAGVTDTQYF. DNA of the CDR3: TGTGCCATCAGTAAACTAGCGGGAGTAACAGATACGCAGTATTTT.